The 21 T cell receptor beta chains in this list originate from one sample, sequenced in a study of CD8 T cells in ankylosing spondylitis. TCRdb independently ran MiXCR on the 5' RACE reads; one entry per CDR3 protein. The sample has around 150,000 distinct CDR3 sequences; 5.5% to 7.5% are singletons. Sequencing used blood, either unsorted or a sorted T cell fraction (not recorded which). The source of these receptors is a female donor with ankylosing spondylitis or in good health (not recorded which).

This clonotype has at least ten counts. The chain links TRBV4-1 to TRBJ2-3; TRBD1 matches at 9 bases. The V and J ends lost 4 bases and 4 bases, in that order; junction bases with no gene match: 3. CDR1 is MGHRA, CDR2 YSYEKL, per germline. The CDR3 runs to 14 residues. The CDR3 region is CASSRGTGPDTQYF. CDR3 bases: TGCGCCAGCAGCCGGGGGACAGGGCCAGATACGCAGTATTTT.

The chain combines TRBV4-2 with TRBJ2-7, with D hard to call. The V gene's germline CDR1 is LGHNA and CDR2 YNFKEQ. V was cut by 9 bases and J by 5 bases, with 17 bases left in between. The CDR3 has 13 residues. CDR3 nucleotide sequence: TGTGCCAGGGGCCCTGGCATCCCCAACGAGCAGTACTTC. It is translated as CARGPGIPNEQYF.

This clonotype has at least ten counts. The rearrangement links TRBV6-1 to TRBJ1-6; D is ambiguous. CDR3 length: 14 amino acids. CDR1 MNHNS and CDR2 SASEGT come from the germline V gene. Trimming left V 6 bases short and J 6 bases short, with 12 bases between. The CDR3: CASRIGPTNSPLHF. In DNA form, the CDR3 reads TGTGCCAGCAGGATTGGACCAACTAATTCACCCCTCCACTTT.

This clonotype was found many times. The chain is built from TRBV5-1 and TRBJ2-7, with D possibly being TRBD2 (5 bases). Trimming removed 2 bases at V and 2 bases at J, with 11 bases between. Germline CDR1 is SGHRS and CDR2 is YFSETQ. This CDR3 has 14 residues. The CDR3 nucleotides read TGCGCCAGCAGCTTAGCCGGGATAACCTACGAGCAGTACTTC. As protein: CASSLAGITYEQYF.

This clonotype appeared many times. The CDR3 DNA reads TGCGCCAGCAGCCCCGGGGCAGGGAACACTGAAGCTTTCTTT. The encoded protein is CASSPGAGNTEAFF. The chain combines TRBV5-1 with TRBJ1-1, with D perhaps matching TRBD1 (5 bases). The CDR3 extends over 14 amino acids. Deletions cut 4 bases from V and 1 base from J, with 11 bases between. CDR1 and CDR2 (germline): SGHRS, YFSETQ.

This clonotype was seen more than once but under ten times. This chain links TRBV18 with TRBJ2-3, with D possibly TRBD1 on 5 matching bases. Germline V CDR1 and CDR2: KGHSH, LQKENI. This CDR3 is 15 amino acids long. The V and J ends lost 1 base and 1 base respectively, with 9 bases between them. CDR3 bases: TGTGCCAGCTCACCACTCTTGACAGGCACAGATACGCAGTATTTT. Amino acids: CASSPLLTGTDTQYF.

This clonotype has at least ten counts. The chain is built from TRBV7-2 and TRBJ1-2, with D possibly being TRBD1 (5 bases). Trimming pared 5 bases from V and 0 bases from J, leaving 13 bases between. Germline CDR1 and CDR2: SGHTA and FQGNSA. This CDR3 region has 15 residues. CDR3 region: CASSPGDGSNYGYTF. The CDR3 nucleotides are TGTGCCAGCAGCCCTGGGGACGGATCTAACTATGGCTACACCTTC.

There are many counts of this clonotype. The chain has TRBV4-1 and TRBJ1-4; 7 bases align to TRBD1. Losses at the gene ends were 6 bases for V and 6 bases for J; bases not matched to a gene: 7. From germline, CDR1 is MGHRA and CDR2 YSYEKL. This CDR3 comprises 14 residues. The CDR3 sequence is CASSDRVGDEKLFF. CDR3 nucleotide sequence: TGCGCCAGCAGTGACAGGGTGGGTGATGAAAAACTGTTTTTT.

This clonotype was observed many times. The chain joins TRBV12-3 or TRBV12-4 to TRBJ2-2; TRBD2 agrees at 7 bases. CDR3 length equals 14 residues. Trimming removed 2 bases from V and 5 bases from J; junction bases left unmatched: 2. The CDR3 nucleotides read TGTGCCAGCAGTTTATTCGGGGGGACCGGGGAGCTGTTTTTT. Translation: CASSLFGGTGELFF.

This clonotype was observed at least ten times. The V gene is TRBV29-1, the J gene TRBJ1-2, with a tentative D call TRBD1 (5 bases). CDR1 is SQVTM and CDR2 is ANQGSEA in the germline V gene. V lost 3 bases, J lost 4 bases, and 15 bases lay in between. The length of the CDR3 is 14 residues. CDR3 coding DNA: TGCAGCGTTGATGGGGCAGGGAGGCCCTATGGCTACACCTTC. The encoded protein is CSVDGAGRPYGYTF.

This chain connects TRBV2 to TRBJ2-5; D may correspond to TRBD1 or TRBD2 (5 bases each). This CDR3 is built from 15 residues. V was cut by 6 bases and J by 4 bases, with 18 bases left in between. CDR1 is SNHLY and CDR2 is FYNNEI in the germline V gene. The CDR3 nucleotides are TGTGCCAGCAGCGGCGTGGGACCCGCCCGAGAGACCCAGTACTTC. Translated, it gives CASSGVGPARETQYF.

The sample holds many counts of this clonotype. The V gene is TRBV6-1, the J gene TRBJ1-1; D call uncertain. From germline, CDR1 is MNHNS and CDR2 SASEGT. V lost 4 bases and J 5 bases, leaving 17 bases between the germline ends. The CDR3 is 15 residues long. The CDR3, as DNA: TGTGCCAGCAGTGGCGGGTACCGGTCGAGGACTGAAGCTTTCTTT. It codes for CASSGGYRSRTEAFF.

This clonotype was seen more than once but under ten times. Just one base apart from a much larger clone, this may be a read error. This rearrangement joins TRBV16 to TRBJ2-1, with D perhaps TRBD1 (6 bases). The ends were cut back, 4 bases at V and 6 bases at J, with 13 bases in the middle. Germline values: CDR1 KGHSY, CDR2 FQNENV. The CDR3 consists of 14 residues. The CDR3 spells CASSPGQWCNEQFF. Here the CDR3 DNA reads TGTGCCAGCAGCCCCGGACAGTGGTGCAATGAGCAGTTCTTC.

This clonotype showed up many times. J is TRBJ2-3 and V is TRBV7-2; 12 bases align to TRBD2. The germline CDR1 and CDR2 sequences are SGHTA and FQGNSA. With V trimmed by 5 bases and J by 5 bases, 5 bases remained unmatched. The CDR3 runs to 15 residues. As DNA, the CDR3 is TGTGCCAGCAGCGCTACTAGCGGGGGGAAAGATACGCAGTATTTT. Translation: CASSATSGGKDTQYF.

This clonotype has at least ten counts. The V gene is TRBV4-1, the J gene TRBJ1-3; 7 bases align to TRBD1. Trimming cost V 1 base and J 2 bases; bases outside gene matches: 2. CDR3 length: 15 amino acids. Germline-derived CDR1 and CDR2 are MGHRA and YSYEKL. Written as DNA, the CDR3 is TGCGCCAGCAGCCAAGCGACAGGGACTGGAAACACCATATATTTT. This sequence encodes CASSQATGTGNTIYF.

This clonotype was recorded many times. This chain connects TRBV7-2 to TRBJ1-2; a weak D match, TRBD1 (6 bases). The CDR3 loop spans 16 amino acids. Germline loops: CDR1 SGHTA, CDR2 FQGNSA. Trimming pared 5 bases from V and 2 bases from J, leaving 18 bases between. CDR3 coding DNA: TGTGCCAGCAGCGCCCGCCCCTCTGGACAGAACTATGGCTACACCTTC. It is translated as CASSARPSGQNYGYTF. Full variable domain (remainder filled in from reference TRBV7-2 and TRBJ1-2): GAGVSQSPSNKVTEKGKDVELRCDPISGHTALYWYRQSLGQGLEFLIYFQGNSAPDKSGLPSDRFSAERTGGSVSTLTIQRTQQEDSAVYLCASSARPSGQNYGYTFGSGTRLTVV.

This clonotype was counted at least ten times. The chain is built from TRBV12-3 or TRBV12-4 and TRBJ1-1, with D hard to call. The CDR3 loop spans 13 amino acids. Trimming took 6 bases from V and 3 from J, leaving 11 bases between them. CDR3 residues: CASRRPPDTEAFF. CDR3 in DNA: TGTGCCAGCAGGCGCCCCCCTGACACTGAAGCTTTCTTT.

This clonotype occurred many times. The rearrangement joins TRBV14 to TRBJ1-2, with a weak D call TRBD1 (5 bases). The CDR3 is made up of 13 amino acids. Trimming removed 4 bases from V and 7 bases from J, with 13 bases in between. Germline CDR1 SGHDN, CDR2 FVKESK. The CDR3 region is CASSRRDGGGYTF. The CDR3 DNA is TGTGCCAGCAGCCGTAGGGACGGTGGTGGCTACACCTTC.

At least ten counts were recorded for this clonotype. This chain uses TRBV5-6 with TRBJ2-3, with D hard to call. This CDR3 has 13 amino acids. Trimming took 4 bases from V and 3 from J, leaving 9 bases between them. Germline V lookup: CDR1 SGHDT, CDR2 YYEEEE. The CDR3 protein is CASSPPITDTQYF. In DNA form, the CDR3 reads TGTGCCAGCAGCCCACCGATAACAGATACGCAGTATTTT. The whole variable domain, remainder taken from reference TRBV5-6 and TRBJ2-3, is DAGVTQSPTHLIKTRGQQVTLRCSPKSGHDTVSWYQQALGQGPQFIFQYYEEEERQRGNFPDRFSGHQFPNYSSELNVNALLLGDSALYLCASSPPITDTQYFGPGTRLTVL.

There are many counts of this clonotype. This rearrangement joins TRBV28 to TRBJ2-4; no clear D. Germline V gene data show CDR1 as MDHEN and CDR2 as SYDVKM. This CDR3 spans 12 amino acids. V was clipped by 4 bases and J by 8 bases, with 9 bases between them. CDR3 coding DNA: TGTGCCAGCAGTTCCCGGCGCGACATTCAGTACTTC. Translation gives CASSSRRDIQYF. The complete variable domain, with remaining parts taken from reference TRBV28 and TRBJ2-4, reads DVKVTQSSRYLVKRTGEKVFLECVQDMDHENMFWYRQDPGLGLRLIYFSYDVKMKEKGDIPEGYSVSREKKERFSLILESASTNQTSMYLCASSSRRDIQYFGAGTRLSVL.

There are many counts of this clonotype. The rearrangement uses TRBV5-1 and TRBJ2-7; D tentatively reads TRBD1 or TRBD2 (5 bases each). Germline-derived CDR1 and CDR2 are SGHRS and YFSETQ. V shed 0 bases and J shed 3 bases, with 13 bases lying between them. The CDR3 sequence is 15 residues long. CDR3 amino acids: CASSLGAGGFYEQYF. In nucleotides, the CDR3 is TGCGCCAGCAGCTTGGGAGCTGGGGGTTTCTACGAGCAGTACTTC.